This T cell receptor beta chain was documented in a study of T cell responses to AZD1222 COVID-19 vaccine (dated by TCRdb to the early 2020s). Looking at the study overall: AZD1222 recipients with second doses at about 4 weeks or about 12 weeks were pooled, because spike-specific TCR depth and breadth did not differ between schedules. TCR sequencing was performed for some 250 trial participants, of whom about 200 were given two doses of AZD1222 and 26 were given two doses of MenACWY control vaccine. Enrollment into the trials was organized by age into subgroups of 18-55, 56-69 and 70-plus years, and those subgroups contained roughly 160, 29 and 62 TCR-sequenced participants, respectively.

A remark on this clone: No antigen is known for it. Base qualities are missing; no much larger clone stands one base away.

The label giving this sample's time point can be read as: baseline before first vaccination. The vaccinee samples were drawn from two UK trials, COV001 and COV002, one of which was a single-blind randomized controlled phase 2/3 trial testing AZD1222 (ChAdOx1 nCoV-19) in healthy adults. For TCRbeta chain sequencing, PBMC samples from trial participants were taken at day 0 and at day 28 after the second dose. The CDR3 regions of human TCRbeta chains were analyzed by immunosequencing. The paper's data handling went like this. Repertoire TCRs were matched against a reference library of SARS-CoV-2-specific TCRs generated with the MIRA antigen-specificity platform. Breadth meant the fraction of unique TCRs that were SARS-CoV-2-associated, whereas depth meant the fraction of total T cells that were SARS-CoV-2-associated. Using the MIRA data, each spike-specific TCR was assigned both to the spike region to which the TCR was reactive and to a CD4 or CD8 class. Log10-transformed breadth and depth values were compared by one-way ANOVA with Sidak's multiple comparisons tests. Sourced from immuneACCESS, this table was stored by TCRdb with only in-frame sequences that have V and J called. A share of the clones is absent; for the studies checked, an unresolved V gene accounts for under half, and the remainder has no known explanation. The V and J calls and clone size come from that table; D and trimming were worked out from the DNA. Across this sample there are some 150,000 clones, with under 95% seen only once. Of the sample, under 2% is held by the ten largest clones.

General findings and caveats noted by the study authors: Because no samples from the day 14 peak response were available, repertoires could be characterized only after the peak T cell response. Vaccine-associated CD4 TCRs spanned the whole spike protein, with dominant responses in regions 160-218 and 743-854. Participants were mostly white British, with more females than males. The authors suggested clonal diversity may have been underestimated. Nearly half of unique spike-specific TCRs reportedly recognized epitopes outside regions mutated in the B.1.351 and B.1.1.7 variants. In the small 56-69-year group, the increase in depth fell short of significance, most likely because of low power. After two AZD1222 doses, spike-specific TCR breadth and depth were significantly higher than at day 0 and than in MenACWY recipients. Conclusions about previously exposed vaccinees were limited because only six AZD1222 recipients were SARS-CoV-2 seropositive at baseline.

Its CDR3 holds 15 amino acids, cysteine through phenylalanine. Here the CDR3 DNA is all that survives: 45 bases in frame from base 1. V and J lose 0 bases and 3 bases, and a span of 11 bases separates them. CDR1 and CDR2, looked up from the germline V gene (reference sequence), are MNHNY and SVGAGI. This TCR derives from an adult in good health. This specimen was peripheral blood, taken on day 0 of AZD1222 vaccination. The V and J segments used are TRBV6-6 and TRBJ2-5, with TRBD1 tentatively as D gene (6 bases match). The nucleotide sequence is TGTGCCAGCAGTTACTCGCAGGGGTTTGAAGAGACCCAGTACTTC. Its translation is CASSYSQGFEETQYF.